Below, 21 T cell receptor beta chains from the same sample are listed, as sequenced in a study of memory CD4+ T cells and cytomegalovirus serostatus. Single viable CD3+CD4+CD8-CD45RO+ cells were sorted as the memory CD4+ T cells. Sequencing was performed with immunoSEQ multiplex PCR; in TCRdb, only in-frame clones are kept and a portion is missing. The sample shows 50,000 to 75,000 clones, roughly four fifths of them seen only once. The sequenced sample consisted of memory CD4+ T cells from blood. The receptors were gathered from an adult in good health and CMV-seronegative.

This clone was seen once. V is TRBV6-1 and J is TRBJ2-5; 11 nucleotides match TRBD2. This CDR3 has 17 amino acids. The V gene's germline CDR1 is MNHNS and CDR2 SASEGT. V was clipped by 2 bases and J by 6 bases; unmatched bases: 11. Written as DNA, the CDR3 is TGTGCCAGCAGTGAAAGTCCCCTAGCGGGAGGCGGGAAGACCCAGTACTTC. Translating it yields CASSESPLAGGGKTQYF.

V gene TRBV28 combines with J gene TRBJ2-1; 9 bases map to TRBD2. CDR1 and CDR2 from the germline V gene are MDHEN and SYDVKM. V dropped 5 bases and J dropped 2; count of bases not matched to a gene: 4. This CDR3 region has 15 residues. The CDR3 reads CASSVTSGPYNEQFF. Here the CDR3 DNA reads TGTGCCAGCAGTGTGACTAGCGGCCCCTACAATGAGCAGTTCTTC.

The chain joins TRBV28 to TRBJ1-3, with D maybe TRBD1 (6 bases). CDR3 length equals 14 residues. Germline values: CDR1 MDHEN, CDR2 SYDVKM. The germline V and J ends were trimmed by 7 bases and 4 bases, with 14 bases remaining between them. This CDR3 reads CASKKAGAGNTIYF. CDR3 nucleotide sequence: TGTGCCAGCAAAAAAGCAGGGGCCGGAAACACCATATATTTT.

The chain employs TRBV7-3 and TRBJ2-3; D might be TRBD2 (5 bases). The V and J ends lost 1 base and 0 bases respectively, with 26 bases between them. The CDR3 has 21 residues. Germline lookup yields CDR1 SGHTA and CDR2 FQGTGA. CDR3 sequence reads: CASSLIANDPDSEGSTDTQYF. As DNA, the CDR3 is TGTGCCAGCAGCTTAATCGCAAATGACCCAGACTCAGAGGGTAGCACAGATACGCAGTATTTT.

Here the CDR3 reads CASSWDRGAKNIQYF. In DNA form, the CDR3 reads TGTGCCAGCAGCTGGGACAGGGGAGCCAAAAACATTCAGTACTTC. The chain uses TRBV5-6 and TRBJ2-4; 10 bases are shared with TRBD1. Trimming removed 3 bases from V and 0 bases from J; junction bases left unmatched: 0. Germline V gives CDR1 SGHDT, CDR2 YYEEEE. CDR3 length equals 15 residues.

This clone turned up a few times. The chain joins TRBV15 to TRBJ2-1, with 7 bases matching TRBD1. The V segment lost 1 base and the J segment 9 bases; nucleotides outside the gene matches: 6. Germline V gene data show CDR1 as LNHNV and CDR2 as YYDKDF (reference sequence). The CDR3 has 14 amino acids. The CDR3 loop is CATSRGQGTVEQFF. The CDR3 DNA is TGTGCCACCAGCAGAGGACAGGGTACGGTTGAGCAGTTCTTC.

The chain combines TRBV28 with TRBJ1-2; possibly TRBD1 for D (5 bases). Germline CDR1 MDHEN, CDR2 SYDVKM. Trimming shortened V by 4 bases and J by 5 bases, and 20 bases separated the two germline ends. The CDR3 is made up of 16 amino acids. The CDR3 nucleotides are TGTGCCAGCAGTTCCATCCGCCCGGGGCGTGGATATGGCTACACCTTC. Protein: CASSSIRPGRGYGYTF.

This chain's CDR3 is CASNRFGGRDGYTF. CDR3 DNA sequence: TGCGCCAGCAATCGGTTTGGGGGGCGAGATGGCTACACCTTC. V usage is TRBV4-1 and J usage is TRBJ1-2; D is perhaps TRBD1 (6 bases). Trimming left V 7 bases short and J 6 bases short, with 18 bases between. Germline CDR1 and CDR2: MGHRA and YSYEKL. There are 14 residues in the CDR3.

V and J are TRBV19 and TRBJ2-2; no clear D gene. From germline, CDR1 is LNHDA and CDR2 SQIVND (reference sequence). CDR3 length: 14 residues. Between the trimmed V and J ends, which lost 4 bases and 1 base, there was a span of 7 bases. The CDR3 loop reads CASSRIKNTGELFF. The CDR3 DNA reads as TGTGCCAGTAGTAGAATCAAGAACACCGGGGAGCTGTTTTTT.

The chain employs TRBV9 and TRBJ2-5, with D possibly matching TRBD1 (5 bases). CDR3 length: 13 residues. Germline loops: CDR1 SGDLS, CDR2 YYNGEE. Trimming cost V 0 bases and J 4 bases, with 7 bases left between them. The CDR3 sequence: CASSVGQSETQYF. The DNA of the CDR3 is TGTGCCAGCAGCGTAGGACAGTCAGAGACCCAGTACTTC.

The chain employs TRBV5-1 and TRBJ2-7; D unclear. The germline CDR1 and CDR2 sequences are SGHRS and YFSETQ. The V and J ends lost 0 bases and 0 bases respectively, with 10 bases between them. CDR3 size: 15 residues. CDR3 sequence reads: CASSLAALSSYEQYF. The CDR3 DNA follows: TGCGCCAGCAGCTTGGCGGCGCTAAGCTCCTACGAGCAGTACTTC. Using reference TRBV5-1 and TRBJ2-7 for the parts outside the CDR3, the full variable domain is KAGVTQTPRYLIKTRGQQVTLSCSPISGHRSVSWYQQTPGQGLQFLFEYFSETQRNKGNFPGRFSGRQFSNSRSEMNVSTLELGDSALYLCASSLAALSSYEQYFGPGTRLTVT.

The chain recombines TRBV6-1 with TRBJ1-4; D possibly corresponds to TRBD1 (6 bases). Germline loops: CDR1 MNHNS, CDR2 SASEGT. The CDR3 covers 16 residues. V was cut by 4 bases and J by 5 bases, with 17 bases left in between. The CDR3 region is CASSGKQGLVNEKLFF. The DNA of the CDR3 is TGTGCCAGCAGTGGAAAACAGGGCCTAGTCAATGAAAAACTGTTTTTT.

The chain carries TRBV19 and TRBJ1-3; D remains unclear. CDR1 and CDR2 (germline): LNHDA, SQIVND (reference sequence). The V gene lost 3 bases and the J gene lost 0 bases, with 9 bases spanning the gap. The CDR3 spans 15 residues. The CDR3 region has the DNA TGTGCCAGTAGTATTTTGAGTAGCTCTGGAAACACCATATATTTT. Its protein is CASSILSSSGNTIYF.

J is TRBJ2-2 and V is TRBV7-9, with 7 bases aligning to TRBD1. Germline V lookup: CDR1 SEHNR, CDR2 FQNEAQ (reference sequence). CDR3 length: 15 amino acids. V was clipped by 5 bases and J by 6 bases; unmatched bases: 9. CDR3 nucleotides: TGTGCCAGCAGCCCAACGGGACAGTTTTCCGGGGAGCTGTTTTTT. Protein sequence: CASSPTGQFSGELFF.

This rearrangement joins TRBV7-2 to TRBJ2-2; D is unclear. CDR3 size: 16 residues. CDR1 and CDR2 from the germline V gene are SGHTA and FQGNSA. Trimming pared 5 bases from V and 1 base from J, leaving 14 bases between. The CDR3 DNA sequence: TGTGCCAGCAGCCCCCAGTCCGGGTTGAACACCGGGGAGCTGTTTTTT. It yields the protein CASSPQSGLNTGELFF.

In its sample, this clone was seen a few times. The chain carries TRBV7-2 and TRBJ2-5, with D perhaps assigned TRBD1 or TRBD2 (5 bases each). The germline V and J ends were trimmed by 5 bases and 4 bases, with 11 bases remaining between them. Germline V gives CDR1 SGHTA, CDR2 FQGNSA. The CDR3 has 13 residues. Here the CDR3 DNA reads TGTGCCAGCAGCCGAGGGGTCGGAGAGACCCAGTACTTC. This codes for CASSRGVGETQYF.

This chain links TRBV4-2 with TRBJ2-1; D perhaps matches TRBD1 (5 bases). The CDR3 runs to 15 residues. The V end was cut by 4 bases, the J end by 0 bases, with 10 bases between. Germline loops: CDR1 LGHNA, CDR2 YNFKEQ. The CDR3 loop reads CASSLGASSYNEQFF. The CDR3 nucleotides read TGTGCCAGCAGCCTTGGGGCCAGCTCCTACAATGAGCAGTTCTTC.

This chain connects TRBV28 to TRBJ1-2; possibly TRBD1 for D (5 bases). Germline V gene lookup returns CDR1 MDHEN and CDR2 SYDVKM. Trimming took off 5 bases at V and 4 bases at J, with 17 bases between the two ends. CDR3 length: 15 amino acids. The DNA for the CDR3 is TGTGCCAGCAGTCCCGGAGGGGAGGAAGGCTATGGCTACACCTTC. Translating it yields CASSPGGEEGYGYTF.

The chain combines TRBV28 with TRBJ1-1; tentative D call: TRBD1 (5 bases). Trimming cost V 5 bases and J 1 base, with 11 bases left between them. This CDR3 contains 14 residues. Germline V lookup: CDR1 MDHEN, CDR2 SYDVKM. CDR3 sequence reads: CASSPRQTNTEAFF. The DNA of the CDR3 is TGTGCCAGCAGTCCCAGACAGACGAACACTGAAGCTTTCTTT.

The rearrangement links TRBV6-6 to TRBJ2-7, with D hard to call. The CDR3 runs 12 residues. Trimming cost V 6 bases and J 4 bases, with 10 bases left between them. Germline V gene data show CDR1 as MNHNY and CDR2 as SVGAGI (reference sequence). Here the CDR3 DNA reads TGTGCCAGCAGCGACCTGAAGTACGAGCAGTACTTC. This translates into CASSDLKYEQYF.

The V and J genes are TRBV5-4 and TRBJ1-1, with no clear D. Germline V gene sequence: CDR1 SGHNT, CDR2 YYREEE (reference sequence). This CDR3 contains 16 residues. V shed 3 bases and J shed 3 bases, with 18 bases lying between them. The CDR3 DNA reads TGTGCCAGCAGCTCCGAGGCCGGGATCCTTTACACTGAAGCTTTCTTT. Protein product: CASSSEAGILYTEAFF. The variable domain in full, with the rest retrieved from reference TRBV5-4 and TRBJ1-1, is ETGVTQSPTHLIKTRGQQVTLRCSSQSGHNTVSWYQQALGQGPQFIFQYYREEENGRGNFPPRFSGLQFPNYSSELNVNALELDDSALYLCASSSEAGILYTEAFFGQGTRLTVV.